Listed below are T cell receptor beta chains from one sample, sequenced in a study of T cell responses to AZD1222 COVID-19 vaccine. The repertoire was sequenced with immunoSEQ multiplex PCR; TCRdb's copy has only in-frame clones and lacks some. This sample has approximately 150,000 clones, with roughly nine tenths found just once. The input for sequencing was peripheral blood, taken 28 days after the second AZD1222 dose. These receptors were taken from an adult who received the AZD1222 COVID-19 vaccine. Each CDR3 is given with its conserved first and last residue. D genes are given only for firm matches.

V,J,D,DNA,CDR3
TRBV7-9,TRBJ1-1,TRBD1,TGTGCCAGCAGTCCGGGACAGGGCTACACTGAAGCTTTCTTT,CASSPGQGYTEAFF
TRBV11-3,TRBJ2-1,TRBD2,TGTGCCAGCAGCTTTAGCGGGCTTAACAATGAGCAGTTCTTC,CASSFSGLNNEQFF
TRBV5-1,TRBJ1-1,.,TGCGCCAGCAGCCCCATACAGGGAGGGAACACTGAAGCTTTCTTT,CASSPIQGGNTEAFF
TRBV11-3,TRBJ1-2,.,TGTGCCAGCAGCCAGGGATTCTATGGCTACACCTTC,CASSQGFYGYTF
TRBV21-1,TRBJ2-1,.,TGTGCCAGCAGCCGAACCCCCAGGGTCCCCTACAATGAGCAGTTCTTC,CASSRTPRVPYNEQFF
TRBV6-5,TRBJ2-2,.,TGTGCCAGCATTCTACACGGGGAGCTGTTTTTT,CASILHGELFF
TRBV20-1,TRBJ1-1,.,TGCAGTGCTAGTGGGGGGTTCCTAACTGAAGCTTTCTTT,CSASGGFLTEAFF
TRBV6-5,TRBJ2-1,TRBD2,TGTGCCAGCAGAAAAGCGGGAGGGCTTATGCATGAGCAGTTCTTC,CASRKAGGLMHEQFF
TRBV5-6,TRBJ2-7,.,TGTGCCAGCAGCGCCGGGCTAGAGCAGTACTTC,CASSAGLEQYF
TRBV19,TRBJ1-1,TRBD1,TGTGCCAGTGGACAGGGGCCCTCCGAAGCTTTCTTT,CASGQGPSEAFF
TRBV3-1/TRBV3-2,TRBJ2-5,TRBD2,TGTGCCAGCAGCCAAGATGTGGGGGGGACGCAGACCCAGTACTTC,CASSQDVGGTQTQYF
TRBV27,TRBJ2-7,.,TGTGCCAGCAGTTACGCAGGGGTGCAGTACTTC,CASSYAGVQYF
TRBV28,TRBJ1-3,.,TGTGCCAGCAGTTCGCGACCCGACTCTGGAAACACCATATATTTT,CASSSRPDSGNTIYF
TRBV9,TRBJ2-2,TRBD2,TGTGCCAGCAGCGTAGATAGCGGGAGGACCGGGGAGCTGTTTTTT,CASSVDSGRTGELFF
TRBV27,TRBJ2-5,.,TGTGCCAGCAGTTCTTTAGGGGGGATGGAGACCCAGTACTTC,CASSSLGGMETQYF
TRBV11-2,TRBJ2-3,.,TGTGCCAGCAGCTTACCAAGCACAGATACGCAGTATTTT,CASSLPSTDTQYF
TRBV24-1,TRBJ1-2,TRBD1,TGTGCCACCAGTGAGGGACAGGCCTATGGCTACACCTTC,CATSEGQAYGYTF